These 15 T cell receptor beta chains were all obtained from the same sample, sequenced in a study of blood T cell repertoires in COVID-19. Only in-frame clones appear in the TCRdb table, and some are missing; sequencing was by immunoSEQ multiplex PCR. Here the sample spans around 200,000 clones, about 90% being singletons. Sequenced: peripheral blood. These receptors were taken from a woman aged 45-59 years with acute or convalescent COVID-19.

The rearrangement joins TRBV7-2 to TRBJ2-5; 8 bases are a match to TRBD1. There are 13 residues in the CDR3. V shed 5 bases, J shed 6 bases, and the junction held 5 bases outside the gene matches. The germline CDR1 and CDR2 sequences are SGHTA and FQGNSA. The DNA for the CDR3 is TGTGCCAGCAGCGCAGGGGGCGGACAGACCCAGTACTTC. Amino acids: CASSAGGGQTQYF. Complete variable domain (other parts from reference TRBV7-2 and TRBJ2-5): GAGVSQSPSNKVTEKGKDVELRCDPISGHTALYWYRQSLGQGLEFLIYFQGNSAPDKSGLPSDRFSAERTGGSVSTLTIQRTQQEDSAVYLCASSAGGGQTQYFGPGTRLLVL.

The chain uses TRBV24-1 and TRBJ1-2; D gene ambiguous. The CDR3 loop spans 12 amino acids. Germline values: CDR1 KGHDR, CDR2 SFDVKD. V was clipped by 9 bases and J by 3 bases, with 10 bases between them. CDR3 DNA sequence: TGTGCCACCTCTGAGGTAGACTATGGCTACACCTTC. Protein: CATSEVDYGYTF.

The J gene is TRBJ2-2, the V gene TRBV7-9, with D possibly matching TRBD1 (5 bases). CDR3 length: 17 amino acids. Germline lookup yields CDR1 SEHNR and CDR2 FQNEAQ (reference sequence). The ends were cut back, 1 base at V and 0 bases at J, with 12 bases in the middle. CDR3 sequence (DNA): TGTGCCAGCAGCTTAGGCTACAGGTCCGCGAACACCGGGGAGCTGTTTTTT. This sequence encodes CASSLGYRSANTGELFF.

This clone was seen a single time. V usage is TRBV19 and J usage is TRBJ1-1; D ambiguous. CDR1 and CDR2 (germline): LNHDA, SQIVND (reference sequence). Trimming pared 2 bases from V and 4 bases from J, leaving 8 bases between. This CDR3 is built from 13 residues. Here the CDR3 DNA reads TGTGCCAGTAGTATAAGGGAGACCACTGAAGCTTTCTTT. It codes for CASSIRETTEAFF.

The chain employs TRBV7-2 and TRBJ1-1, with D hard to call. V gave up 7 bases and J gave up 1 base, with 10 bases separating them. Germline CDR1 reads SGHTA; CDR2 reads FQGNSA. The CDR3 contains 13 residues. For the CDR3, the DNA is TGTGCCAGCACTACGGTCCAGAACACTGAAGCTTTCTTT. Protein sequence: CASTTVQNTEAFF. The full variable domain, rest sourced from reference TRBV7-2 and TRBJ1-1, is GAGVSQSPSNKVTEKGKDVELRCDPISGHTALYWYRQSLGQGLEFLIYFQGNSAPDKSGLPSDRFSAERTGGSVSTLTIQRTQQEDSAVYLCASTTVQNTEAFFGQGTRLTVV.

CDR3 loop: CASTKTEFDNSPLHF. CDR3 DNA sequence: TGTGCCAGCACCAAGACAGAGTTCGATAATTCACCCCTCCACTTT. This sequence joins TRBV6-5 and TRBJ1-6, with D maybe TRBD1 (5 bases). Trimming pared 7 bases from V and 5 bases from J, leaving 15 bases between. The CDR3 runs to 15 residues. Germline assignment: CDR1 MNHEY and CDR2 SVGAGI.

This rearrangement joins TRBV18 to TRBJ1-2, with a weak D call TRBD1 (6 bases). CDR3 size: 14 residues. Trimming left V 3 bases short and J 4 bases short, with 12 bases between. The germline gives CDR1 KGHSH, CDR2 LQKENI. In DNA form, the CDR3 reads TGTGCCAGCTCACCGGGGGGGGGCCTCTATGGCTACACCTTC. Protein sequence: CASSPGGGLYGYTF.

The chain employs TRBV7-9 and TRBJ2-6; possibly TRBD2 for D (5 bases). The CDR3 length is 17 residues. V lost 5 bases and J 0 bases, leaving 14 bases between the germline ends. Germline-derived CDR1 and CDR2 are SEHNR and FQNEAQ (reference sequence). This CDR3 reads CASSRDSGSSGANVLTF. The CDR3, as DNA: TGTGCCAGCAGCCGAGACTCGGGGAGCTCTGGGGCCAACGTCCTGACTTTC.

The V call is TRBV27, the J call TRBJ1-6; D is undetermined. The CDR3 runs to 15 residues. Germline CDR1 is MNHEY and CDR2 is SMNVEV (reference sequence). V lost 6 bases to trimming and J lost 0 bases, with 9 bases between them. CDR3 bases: TGTGCCAGCAGGGCACCTTCCTCCTATAATTCACCCCTCCACTTT. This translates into CASRAPSSYNSPLHF.

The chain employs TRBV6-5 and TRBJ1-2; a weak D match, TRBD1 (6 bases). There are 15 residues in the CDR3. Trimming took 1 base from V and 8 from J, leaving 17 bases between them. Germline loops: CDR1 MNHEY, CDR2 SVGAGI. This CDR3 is CASSYWGEFGGGYTF. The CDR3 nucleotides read TGTGCCAGCAGTTACTGGGGAGAGTTTGGGGGCGGCTACACCTTC.

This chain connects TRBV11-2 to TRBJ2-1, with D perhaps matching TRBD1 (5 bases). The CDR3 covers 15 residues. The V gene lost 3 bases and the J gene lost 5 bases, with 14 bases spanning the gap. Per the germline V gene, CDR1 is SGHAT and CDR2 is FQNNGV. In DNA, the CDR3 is TGTGCCAGCAGCTTCGCCGGCACAGGTAACAATGAGCAGTTCTTC. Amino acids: CASSFAGTGNNEQFF.

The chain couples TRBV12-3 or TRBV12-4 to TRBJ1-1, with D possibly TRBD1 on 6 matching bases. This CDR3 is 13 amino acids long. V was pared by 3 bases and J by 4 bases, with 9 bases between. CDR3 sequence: CASSFRGTTEAFF. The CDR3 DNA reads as TGTGCCAGCAGTTTCAGGGGAACCACTGAAGCTTTCTTT.

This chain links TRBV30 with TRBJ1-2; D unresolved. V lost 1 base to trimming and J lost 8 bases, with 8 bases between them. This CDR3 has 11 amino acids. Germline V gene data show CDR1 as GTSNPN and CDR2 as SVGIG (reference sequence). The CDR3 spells CAWSDEGGYTF. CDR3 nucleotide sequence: TGTGCCTGGAGTGACGAGGGCGGCTACACCTTC.

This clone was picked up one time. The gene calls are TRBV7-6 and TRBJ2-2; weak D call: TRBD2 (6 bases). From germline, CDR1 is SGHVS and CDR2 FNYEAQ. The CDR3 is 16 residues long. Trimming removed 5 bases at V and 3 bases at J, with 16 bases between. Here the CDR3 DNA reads TGTGCCAGCAGCCCTAGACGGGGAGGTTACACCGGGGAGCTGTTTTTT. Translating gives CASSPRRGGYTGELFF.

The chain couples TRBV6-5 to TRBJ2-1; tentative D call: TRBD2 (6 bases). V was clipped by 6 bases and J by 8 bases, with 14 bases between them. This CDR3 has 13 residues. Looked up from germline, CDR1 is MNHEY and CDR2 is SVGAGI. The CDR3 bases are TGTGCCAGCAGATTCGCGGGGAGAGATGAGCAGTTCTTC. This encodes CASRFAGRDEQFF.